One and the same sample provided the 18 T cell receptor beta chains below, sequenced in a study of cytomegalovirus exposure and HLA in healthy donors. PCR employed 60 Vbeta and 13 Jbeta primers. The data were produced by immunoSEQ multiplex PCR, yet TCRdb's version contains in-frame clones alone and is incomplete. This repertoire shows under 150,000 clones, under 85% found once; its top ten account for about 8.3%. The sequenced material came from PBMCs. Source of these receptors: a woman aged 45-59 years in good health and CMV-seropositive.

The chain has TRBV27 and TRBJ2-1, with D perhaps matching TRBD2 (6 bases). In germline, CDR1 is MNHEY, CDR2 SMNVEV (reference sequence). The CDR3 length is 14 residues. V was trimmed by 9 bases and J by 0 bases, leaving 12 bases between them. The CDR3 protein is CARRGLTSYNEQFF. In nucleotides, the CDR3 is TGTGCCAGGAGGGGACTTACCTCCTACAATGAGCAGTTCTTC.

The genes are TRBV4-1 and TRBJ1-1; 12 bases line up with TRBD1. Trimming at V came to 2 bases and at J to 6 bases, leaving 13 bases not matched to a gene. Germline CDR1 MGHRA, CDR2 YSYEKL. The CDR3 runs 18 residues. In nucleotides, the CDR3 is TGCGCCAGCAGCCAAAGGTCACCGGGACAGGGGGCAGGCTCTGAAGCTTTCTTT. Its translation is CASSQRSPGQGAGSEAFF.

The J gene is TRBJ1-1, the V gene TRBV4-1; maybe TRBD1 (5 bases). The CDR3 consists of 12 residues. Germline V gene lookup returns CDR1 MGHRA and CDR2 YSYEKL. Trimming removed 6 bases at V and 0 bases at J, with 5 bases between. In DNA, the CDR3 is TGCGCCAGCAGGGGGCTGAACACTGAAGCTTTCTTT. Protein: CASRGLNTEAFF.

Only a few counts were recorded for this clone. The chain has TRBV4-2 and TRBJ2-7, with TRBD2 matching over 12 bases. The CDR3 has 17 residues. J was trimmed by 5 bases and V by 4 bases; bases with no gene match: 12. Germline V gene sequence: CDR1 LGHNA, CDR2 YNFKEQ. In nucleotides, the CDR3 is TGTGCCAGCAGCCCCCAGACTAGCGGGAGCCTTCCTAACGAGCAGTACTTC. It specifies CASSPQTSGSLPNEQYF.

This clone was detected only a few times. The V call is TRBV7-2, the J call TRBJ2-1; 12 nucleotides agree with TRBD2. From germline, CDR1 is SGHTA and CDR2 FQGNSA. The CDR3 runs to 15 residues. Losses at the gene ends were 4 bases for V and 5 bases for J; bases not matched to a gene: 3. The CDR3 here is CASSYGLAGNNEQFF. In DNA, the CDR3 is TGTGCCAGCAGCTATGGACTAGCGGGAAACAATGAGCAGTTCTTC.

The chain carries TRBV10-2 and TRBJ2-7, with 9 bases lining up with TRBD1. After removal of 5 bases from V and 4 bases from J, the junction contained 9 bases not matched to a gene. The CDR3 covers 15 residues. The germline V gene encodes CDR1 WSHSY and CDR2 SAAADI. CDR3 nucleotide sequence: TGCGCCAGCAGTCGGATCGGACAGGGGAATTACGAGCAGTACTTC. Protein sequence: CASSRIGQGNYEQYF.

The rearrangement uses TRBV6-5 and TRBJ2-1; 11 bases align to TRBD2. The CDR3 has 15 residues. V shed 7 bases, J shed 9 bases, and the junction held 11 bases outside the gene matches. The germline V gene has CDR1 MNHEY and CDR2 SVGAGI. CDR3 nucleotides: TGTGCCAGCACCCATTTAGCGGGGGGGCTTATTGAGCAGTTCTTC. Encoded protein: CASTHLAGGLIEQFF.

V is TRBV5-1 and J is TRBJ2-7, with 7 bases identical to TRBD2. This CDR3 comprises 15 residues. Losses at the gene ends were 4 bases for V and 1 base for J; bases not matched to a gene: 8. The germline V gene encodes CDR1 SGHRS and CDR2 YFSETQ. The chain's CDR3 is CASSLLAEASYEQYF. The CDR3 DNA reads TGCGCCAGCAGCCTCCTAGCGGAAGCGTCCTACGAGCAGTACTTC.

The chain employs TRBV9 and TRBJ1-1; D is possibly TRBD1 (6 bases). CDR3 size: 15 residues. Trimming stripped 0 bases from V and 11 bases from J, with 20 bases between. Germline V gene data show CDR1 as SGDLS and CDR2 as YYNGEE. The DNA of the CDR3 is TGTGCCAGCAGCGTAGTACAGGGACCTAGAGTGGGGGCTTTCTTT. Translating it yields CASSVVQGPRVGAFF.

The V and J genes are TRBV23-1 and TRBJ1-1; 7 bases align to TRBD1. TRBV23-1 is labeled an ORF, and its function is uncertain. This CDR3 comprises 15 residues. With 8 bases clipped from V and 2 bases from J, the junction kept 11 bases outside the gene matches. CDR3 in DNA: TGCGCCAGCGATCTGGAGGACAGGCTTAACACTGAAGCTTTCTTT. This gives the protein CASDLEDRLNTEAFF.

This clone came up a few times. The chain has TRBV6-5 and TRBJ1-1; D perhaps matches TRBD1 (5 bases). CDR1 is MNHEY, CDR2 SVGAGI, per germline. CDR3 length equals 14 residues. Trimming shortened V by 8 bases and J by 1 base, and 14 bases separated the two germline ends. CDR3 sequence: CASQSRQRNTEAFF. The CDR3, as DNA: TGTGCCAGCCAATCCCGACAGCGGAACACTGAAGCTTTCTTT.

Comments on this clone: The sample has other DNA sequences that encode this CDR3 too. The gene calls are TRBV7-9 and TRBJ2-3; TRBD2 agrees at 12 bases. V was pared by 3 bases and J by 5 bases, with 0 bases of the junction left unmatched. CDR3 size: 14 residues. CDR1 and CDR2 (germline): SEHNR, FQNEAQ (reference sequence). The CDR3 loop is CASSLTSGRDTQYF. CDR3 nucleotides: TGTGCCAGCAGCTTGACTAGCGGGAGAGATACGCAGTATTTT.

This clone showed up just a few times. This chain connects TRBV4-3 to TRBJ2-1; D perhaps matches TRBD2 (6 bases). Per the germline V gene, CDR1 is LGHNA and CDR2 is YSLEER. The CDR3 is 15 amino acids. V lost 4 bases to trimming and J lost 1 base, with 11 bases between them. CDR3 bases: TGCGCCAGCAGCCGGACGGGGGTTTCCTACAATGAGCAGTTCTTC. It translates to CASSRTGVSYNEQFF.

V usage is TRBV15 and J usage is TRBJ2-2; D may be TRBD1 (6 bases). Trimming shortened V by 5 bases and J by 6 bases, and 19 bases separated the two germline ends. Germline V gives CDR1 LNHNV, CDR2 YYDKDF (reference sequence). The CDR3 runs 16 residues. DNA for the CDR3: TGTGCCACCAGCCTAACCGGGACATCTCATGCCGGGGAGCTGTTTTTT. Translated, it gives CATSLTGTSHAGELFF.

This clone was recorded once. The J gene is TRBJ2-7, the V gene TRBV29-1; D is undetermined. The germline V and J ends were trimmed by 5 bases and 2 bases, with 10 bases remaining between them. The CDR3 runs 12 residues. Germline CDR1 reads SQVTM; CDR2 reads ANQGSEA. CDR3 nucleotide sequence: TGCAGCGTTCGTGGTACTACCTACGAGCAGTACTTC. This codes for CSVRGTTYEQYF.

The rearrangement links TRBV9 to TRBJ2-7, with 9 bases identical to TRBD2. This CDR3 has 15 residues. The V segment lost 3 bases and the J segment 2 bases; nucleotides outside the gene matches: 6. CDR1 is SGDLS and CDR2 is YYNGEE in the germline V gene. The CDR3 DNA is TGTGCCAGCAGCGCCGGACTAGCGCCGCCCTACGAGCAGTACTTC. Its protein is CASSAGLAPPYEQYF.

This rearrangement joins TRBV7-6 to TRBJ1-6; 8 bases map to TRBD1. CDR3 length: 13 residues. The germline CDR1 and CDR2 sequences are SGHVS and FNYEAQ. Trimming removed 5 bases from V and 9 bases from J; junction bases left unmatched: 3. DNA for the CDR3: TGTGCCAGCAGCCCAGGGGGCAGTTCACCCCTCCACTTT. Translating gives CASSPGGSSPLHF.

This sequence joins TRBV4-3 and TRBJ2-1; perhaps TRBD2 as D (5 bases). The length of the CDR3 is 12 residues. Germline V CDR1 and CDR2: LGHNA, YSLEER. Trimming removed 4 bases at V and 9 bases at J, with 10 bases between. CDR3 DNA sequence: TGCGCCAGCAGCCGAGACGGGATTGAGCAGTTCTTC. Translating gives CASSRDGIEQFF.